The clone carrying this T cell receptor beta chain was detected a few times. Antigen specificity is unknown. The DNA ends 3 residues before the CDR3 does, and the rest of the CDR3 is filled in from the germline J gene. The CDR3 is 15 residues long. The germline gives CDR1 SEHNR, CDR2 FQNEAQ (reference sequence). V lost 3 bases, J lost 1 base, and 12 bases lay in between. This sample stems from a study of T cell clonality in common variable immunodeficiency. The study, taken as a whole, reports: Fewer deletions and N-nucleotide insertions were reportedly seen in common variable immunodeficiency TCR beta sequences.

The table came from immunoSEQ multiplex PCR; TCRdb's copy has only in-frame clones and leaves some out. This repertoire holds more than 10,000 clones, and none appear only once. The source of this sequence is a human donor with common variable immunodeficiency. The chain is built from TRBV7-9 and TRBJ1-2, with D tentatively TRBD1 (5 bases). Sequencing was done on a sample of peripheral blood mononuclear cells. The CDR3 loop reads CASSLLGTINYGYTF. The DNA read from the CDR3 is TGTGCCAGCAGCTTGTTGGGGACTATTAACTATGGC.